Following are 19 T cell receptor beta chains from one sample sequenced in a study of early T cells in non-severe SARS-CoV-2 infection listed by TCRdb under 2021. Library preparation was by 5' RACE. Sequencing was carried out with a NextSeq 500. Using fastp trimming at Q25 and MiXCR clonotype assembly, TCRdb reanalyzed the public sequencing data and kept in-frame beta chains. Under each unique CDR3 protein, matching rows form one entry showing the most common genes and DNA. A total of about 90,000 distinct CDR3 sequences appear in this sample, about 12% of them only once. The ten largest make up 4.4% of the sample. This sample comprised whole blood, obtained at baseline. The receptors shown here come from an adult who was a healthcare worker with PCR-confirmed SARS-CoV-2 infection or an uninfected control (not recorded which).

This clonotype was seen more than once but under ten times. The genes are TRBV14 and TRBJ1-1, with D unresolved. The CDR3 is 14 residues long. Germline CDR1 SGHDN, CDR2 FVKESK. V lost 1 base to trimming and J lost 2 bases, with 8 bases between them. The CDR3 sequence: CASSQVRGNTEAFF. The DNA for the CDR3 is TGTGCCAGCAGCCAAGTTAGAGGTAACACTGAAGCTTTCTTT.

This clonotype was counted many times. One end of the junction does not line up with germline, which may come from a read error. The chain couples TRBV6-5 to TRBJ2-7; D not certain. This CDR3 spans 13 amino acids. Germline CDR1 and CDR2: MNHEY and SVGAGI. CDR3 loop: CASSYLAGREPHF. The CDR3 DNA reads TGTGCCAGCAGTTACCTGGCTGGGCGTGAGCCACACTTC.

Only a few counts were recorded for this clonotype. The chain carries TRBV7-2 and TRBJ1-2; D perhaps matches TRBD1 (6 bases). Germline loops: CDR1 SGHTA, CDR2 FQGNSA. Trimming pared 5 bases from V and 4 bases from J, leaving 14 bases between. The CDR3 runs 14 residues. CDR3 bases: TGTGCCAGCAGCCGCGCACAGGGTGCCTATGGCTACACCTTC. Protein: CASSRAQGAYGYTF.

The rearrangement uses TRBV18 and TRBJ2-1; possibly TRBD2 for D (6 bases). The V end was cut by 4 bases, the J end by 4 bases, with 11 bases between. Germline V gives CDR1 KGHSH, CDR2 LQKENI. The CDR3 is made up of 14 amino acids. CDR3 loop: CASSLTSTYNEQFF. The CDR3 DNA is TGTGCCAGCTCACTCACTAGCACTTACAATGAGCAGTTCTTC.

The chain couples TRBV12-3 or TRBV12-4 to TRBJ2-2; 13 nucleotides line up with TRBD2. With V trimmed by 5 bases and J by 5 bases, 5 bases remained unmatched. This CDR3 spans 16 amino acids. The CDR3 DNA reads TGTGCCAGCAGTCCGGGACTAGCGGGGAGAACCGGGGAGCTGTTTTTT. Translating gives CASSPGLAGRTGELFF.

The chain recombines TRBV12-3 or TRBV12-4 with TRBJ2-7; either TRBD1 or TRBD2 may supply D (6 bases each). This CDR3 spans 12 amino acids. V lost 3 bases and J 6 bases, leaving 9 bases between the germline ends. The CDR3 DNA reads as TGTGCCAGCAGTTTGAAGGGGGGCGAGCAGTACTTC. Its protein is CASSLKGGEQYF.

V gene TRBV11-2 combines with J gene TRBJ2-1; 7 bases are a match to TRBD2. V lost 1 base to trimming and J lost 0 bases; unmatched junction nucleotides: 6. This CDR3 has 17 residues. Germline assignment: CDR1 SGHAT and CDR2 FQNNGV. The CDR3 spells CASSLAVRTSSYNEQFF. Written as DNA, the CDR3 is TGTGCCAGCAGCTTAGCCGTCCGGACTAGCTCCTACAATGAGCAGTTCTTC.

In its sample, this clonotype was seen many times. The chain uses TRBV7-9 and TRBJ2-4; TRBD2 might be the D (6 bases). Trimming took off 4 bases at V and 9 bases at J, with 10 bases between the two ends. Germline V lookup: CDR1 SEHNR, CDR2 FQNEAQ (reference sequence). The CDR3 contains 12 residues. CDR3 bases: TGTGCCAGCAGCTACGAGGGAGGCATTCAGTACTTC. This sequence encodes CASSYEGGIQYF. Complete variable domain (other parts from reference TRBV7-9 and TRBJ2-4): DTGVSQNPRHKITKRGQNVTFRCDPISEHNRLYWYRQTLGQGPEFLTYFQNEAQLEKSRLLSDRFSAERPKGSFSTLEIQRTEQGDSAMYLCASSYEGGIQYFGAGTRLSVL.

The table lists this clonotype with many counts. The chain couples TRBV2 to TRBJ1-1, with 7 bases matching TRBD1. CDR1 is SNHLY, CDR2 FYNNEI, per germline. J was trimmed by 5 bases and V by 6 bases; bases with no gene match: 3. The CDR3 covers 12 residues. The CDR3 nucleotides read TGTGCCAGCAGCTACAGGGGAACTGAAGCTTTCTTT. Translation gives CASSYRGTEAFF.

This chain uses TRBV20-1 with TRBJ2-1; 11 nucleotides align to TRBD2. In germline, CDR1 is DFQATT, CDR2 SNEGSKA (reference sequence). The length of the CDR3 is 15 residues. After removal of 3 bases from V and 3 bases from J, the junction contained 4 bases not matched to a gene. As DNA, the CDR3 is TGCAGTGCTAGGAAGCTAGCGGGGGGCTACAATGAGCAGTTCTTC. Encoded protein: CSARKLAGGYNEQFF.

This clonotype was counted only a few times. The chain carries TRBV7-8 and TRBJ1-2, with a weak D call TRBD1 (5 bases). The CDR3 totals 20 residues. The V gene lost 1 base and the J gene lost 2 bases, with 26 bases spanning the gap. Germline CDR1 and CDR2: SGHVS and FQNEAQ. The CDR3 reads CASSLGIPSRRDPTNYGYTF. CDR3 DNA: TGTGCCAGCAGCTTAGGAATCCCCAGCCGGAGGGACCCCACAAACTATGGCTACACCTTC.

The sample holds a few counts of this clonotype. This sequence joins TRBV6-6 and TRBJ1-3, with 7 bases that match TRBD1. The germline CDR1 and CDR2 sequences are MNHNY and SVGAGI (reference sequence). J was trimmed by 3 bases and V by 7 bases; bases with no gene match: 3. The CDR3 totals 13 residues. The CDR3 is CASNTGVGNTIYF. The CDR3, as DNA: TGTGCCAGCAACACAGGGGTTGGAAACACCATATATTTT.

This rearrangement joins TRBV11-2 to TRBJ1-1, with 7 bases that match TRBD1. The CDR3 is 14 residues long. V was pared by 0 bases and J by 4 bases, with 2 bases of the junction left unmatched. Germline V gene lookup returns CDR1 SGHAT and CDR2 FQNNGV. The CDR3 sequence is CASSLDQGVTEAFF. Here the CDR3 DNA reads TGTGCCAGCAGCTTAGATCAGGGGGTCACTGAAGCTTTCTTT.

V usage is TRBV6-6 and J usage is TRBJ2-4; 11 bases are shared with TRBD2. The CDR3 length is 20 residues. Germline CDR1 is MNHNY and CDR2 is SVGAGI (reference sequence). Trimming removed 0 bases from V and 0 bases from J; junction bases left unmatched: 10. The CDR3 loop reads CASSYSSGLAGGLAKNIQYF. The CDR3 DNA sequence: TGTGCCAGCAGTTACTCATCCGGACTAGCGGGTGGACTAGCCAAAAACATTCAGTACTTC.

This clonotype has more than one count but fewer than ten. The chain is built from TRBV4-1 and TRBJ1-1; D unresolved. Germline V gene sequence: CDR1 MGHRA, CDR2 YSYEKL. V lost 1 base and J lost 5, with 14 bases in between. The CDR3 has 15 amino acids. CDR3 sequence: CASSQGREVGTEAFF. The CDR3 nucleotides read TGCGCCAGCAGCCAAGGCCGGGAGGTTGGAACTGAAGCTTTCTTT.

This clonotype was counted a few times. The V and J genes are TRBV6-2 or TRBV6-3 and TRBJ2-5; a possible D gene is TRBD1 (6 bases). Germline-derived CDR1 and CDR2 are MNHEY and SVGEGT. There are 16 residues in the CDR3. V was clipped by 5 bases and J by 1 base, with 17 bases between them. CDR3 residues: CASSLGSSRGQETQYF. The CDR3 nucleotides are TGTGCCAGCAGTCTAGGCTCTAGCAGGGGCCAAGAGACCCAGTACTTC.

This rearrangement joins TRBV27 to TRBJ2-7; D perhaps matches TRBD1 (5 bases). CDR1 MNHEY and CDR2 SMNVEV come from the germline V gene (reference sequence). CDR3 size: 14 residues. V was shortened by 5 bases and J by 0 bases, with 11 bases between the two germline ends. CDR3 coding DNA: TGTGCCAGCAGTAAGACAGTTACCTCCTACGAGCAGTACTTC. This gives the protein CASSKTVTSYEQYF.

The chain employs TRBV10-2 and TRBJ2-1; a weak D match, TRBD2 (6 bases). CDR1 WSHSY and CDR2 SAAADI come from the germline V gene. The CDR3 consists of 15 residues. V was shortened by 3 bases and J by 3 bases, with 12 bases between the two germline ends. This CDR3 is CASSESASDYNEQFF. In DNA, the CDR3 is TGCGCCAGCAGTGAATCTGCTAGCGACTACAATGAGCAGTTCTTC.

The rearrangement links TRBV9 to TRBJ2-7; possible D gene TRBD2, 6 bases. Trimming stripped 0 bases from V and 0 bases from J, with 10 bases between. This CDR3 is 15 amino acids long. CDR1 is SGDLS, CDR2 YYNGEE, per germline. CDR3 coding DNA: TGTGCCAGCAGCGTAGATCCTAGCGCCTCCTACGAGCAGTACTTC. Its protein product is CASSVDPSASYEQYF.